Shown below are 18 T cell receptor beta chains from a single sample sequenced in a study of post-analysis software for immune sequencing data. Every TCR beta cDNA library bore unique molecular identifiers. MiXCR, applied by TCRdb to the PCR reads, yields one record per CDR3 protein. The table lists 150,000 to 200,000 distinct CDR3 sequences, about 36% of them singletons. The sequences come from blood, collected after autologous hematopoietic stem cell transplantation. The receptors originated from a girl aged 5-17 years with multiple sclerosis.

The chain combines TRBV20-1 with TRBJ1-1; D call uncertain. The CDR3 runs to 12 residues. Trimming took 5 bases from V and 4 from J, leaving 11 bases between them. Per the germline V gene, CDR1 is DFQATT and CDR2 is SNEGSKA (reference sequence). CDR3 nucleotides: TGCAGTGCTCTGTCCCTGGTCACTGAAGCTTTCTTT. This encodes CSALSLVTEAFF.

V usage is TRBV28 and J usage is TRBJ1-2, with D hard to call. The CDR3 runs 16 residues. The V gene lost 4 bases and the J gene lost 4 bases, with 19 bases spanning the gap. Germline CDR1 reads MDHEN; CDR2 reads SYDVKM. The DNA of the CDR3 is TGTGCCAGCAGTTCGGGTTCCTCTCTGCCTCTCTATGGCTACACCTTC. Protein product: CASSSGSSLPLYGYTF.

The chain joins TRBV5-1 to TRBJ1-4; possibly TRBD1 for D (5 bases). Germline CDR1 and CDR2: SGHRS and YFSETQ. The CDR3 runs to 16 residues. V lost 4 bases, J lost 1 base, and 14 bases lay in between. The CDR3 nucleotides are TGCGCCAGCAGCCAAGGGACTGTAGGAACTAATGAAAAACTGTTTTTT. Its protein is CASSQGTVGTNEKLFF.

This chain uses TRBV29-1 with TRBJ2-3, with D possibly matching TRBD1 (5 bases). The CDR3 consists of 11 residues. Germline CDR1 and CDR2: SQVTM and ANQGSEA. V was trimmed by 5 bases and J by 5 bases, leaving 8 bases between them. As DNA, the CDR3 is TGCAGCGTTTACCAGGGAGATACGCAGTATTTT. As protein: CSVYQGDTQYF.

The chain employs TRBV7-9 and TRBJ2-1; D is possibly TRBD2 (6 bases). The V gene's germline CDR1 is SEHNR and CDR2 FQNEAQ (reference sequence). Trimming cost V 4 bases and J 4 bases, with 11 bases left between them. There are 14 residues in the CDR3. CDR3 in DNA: TGTGCCAGCAGCTCGGGGGACGTTTACAATGAGCAGTTCTTC. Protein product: CASSSGDVYNEQFF.

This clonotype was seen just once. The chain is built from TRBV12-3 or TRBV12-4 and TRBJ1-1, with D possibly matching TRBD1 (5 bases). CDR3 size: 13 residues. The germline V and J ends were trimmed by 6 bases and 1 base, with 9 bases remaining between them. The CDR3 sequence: CASSPGGNTEAFF. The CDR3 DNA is TGTGCCAGCAGCCCCGGGGGGAACACTGAAGCTTTCTTT.

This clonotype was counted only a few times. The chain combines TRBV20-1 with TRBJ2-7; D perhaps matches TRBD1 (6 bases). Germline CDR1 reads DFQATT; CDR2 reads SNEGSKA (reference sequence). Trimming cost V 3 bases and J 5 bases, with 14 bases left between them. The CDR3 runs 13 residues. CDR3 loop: CSASAPDSHEQYF. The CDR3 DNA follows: TGCAGTGCTAGCGCCCCGGACAGCCACGAGCAGTACTTC.

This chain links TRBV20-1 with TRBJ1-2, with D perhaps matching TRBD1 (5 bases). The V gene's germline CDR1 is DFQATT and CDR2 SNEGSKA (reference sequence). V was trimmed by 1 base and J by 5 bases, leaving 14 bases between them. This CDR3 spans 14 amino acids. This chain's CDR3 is CSARGIGEGYGYTF. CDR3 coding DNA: TGCAGTGCTAGAGGGATAGGGGAGGGTTATGGCTACACCTTC.

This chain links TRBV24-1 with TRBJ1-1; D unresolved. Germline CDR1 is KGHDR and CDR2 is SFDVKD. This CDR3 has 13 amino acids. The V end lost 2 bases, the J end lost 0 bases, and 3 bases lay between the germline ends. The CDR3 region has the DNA TGTGCCACCAGTGATTCGTTGAACACTGAAGCTTTCTTT. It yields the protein CATSDSLNTEAFF.

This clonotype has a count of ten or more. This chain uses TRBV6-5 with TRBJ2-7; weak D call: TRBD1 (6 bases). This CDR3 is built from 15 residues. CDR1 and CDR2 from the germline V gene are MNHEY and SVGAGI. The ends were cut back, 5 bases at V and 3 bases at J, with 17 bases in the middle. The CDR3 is CASSKFPPTGYEQYF. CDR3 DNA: TGTGCCAGCAGTAAGTTCCCTCCGACAGGCTACGAGCAGTACTTC.

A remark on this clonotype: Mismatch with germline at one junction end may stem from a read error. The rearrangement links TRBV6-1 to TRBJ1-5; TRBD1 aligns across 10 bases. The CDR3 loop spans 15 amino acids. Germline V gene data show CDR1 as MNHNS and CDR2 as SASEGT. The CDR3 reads CANSGTGDPHQPQHF. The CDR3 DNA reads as TGTGCCAACAGTGGGACAGGGGACCCTCATCAGCCCCAGCATTTT.

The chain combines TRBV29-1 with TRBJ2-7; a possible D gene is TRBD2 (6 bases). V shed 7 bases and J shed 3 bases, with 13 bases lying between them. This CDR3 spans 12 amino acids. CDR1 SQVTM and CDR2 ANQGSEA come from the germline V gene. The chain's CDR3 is CSAMGLVYEQYF. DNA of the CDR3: TGCAGCGCCATGGGACTGGTCTACGAGCAGTACTTC.

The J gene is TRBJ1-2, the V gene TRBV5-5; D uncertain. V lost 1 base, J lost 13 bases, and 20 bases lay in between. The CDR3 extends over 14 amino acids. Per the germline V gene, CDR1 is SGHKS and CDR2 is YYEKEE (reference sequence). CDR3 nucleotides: TGTGCCAGCAGCTTGCTACGGTGGACGAAATCCTTCACCTTC. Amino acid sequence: CASSLLRWTKSFTF. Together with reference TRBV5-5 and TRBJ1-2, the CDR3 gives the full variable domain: DAGVTQSPTHLIKTRGQQVTLRCSPISGHKSVSWYQQVLGQGPQFIFQYYEKEERGRGNFPDRFSARQFPNYSSELNVNALLLGDSALYLCASSLLRWTKSFTFGSGTRLTVV.

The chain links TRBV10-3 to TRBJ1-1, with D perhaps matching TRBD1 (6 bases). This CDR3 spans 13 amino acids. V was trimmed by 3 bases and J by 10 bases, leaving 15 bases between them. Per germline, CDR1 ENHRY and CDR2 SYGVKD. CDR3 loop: CAISDGGARGAFF. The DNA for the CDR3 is TGTGCCATCAGTGATGGGGGGGCGCGGGGAGCTTTCTTT.

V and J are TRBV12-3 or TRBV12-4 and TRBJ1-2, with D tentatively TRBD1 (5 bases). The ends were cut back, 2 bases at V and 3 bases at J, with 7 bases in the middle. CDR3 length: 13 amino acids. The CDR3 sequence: CASSLQGHYGYTF. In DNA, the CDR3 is TGTGCCAGCAGTTTACAGGGTCACTATGGCTACACCTTC.

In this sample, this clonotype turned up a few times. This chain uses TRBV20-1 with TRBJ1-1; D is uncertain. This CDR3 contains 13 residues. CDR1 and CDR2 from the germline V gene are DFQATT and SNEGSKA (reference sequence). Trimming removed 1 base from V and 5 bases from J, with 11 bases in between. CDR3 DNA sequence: TGCAGTGCTAGAGTGGGGAGGGAGACTGAAGCTTTCTTT. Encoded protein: CSARVGRETEAFF.

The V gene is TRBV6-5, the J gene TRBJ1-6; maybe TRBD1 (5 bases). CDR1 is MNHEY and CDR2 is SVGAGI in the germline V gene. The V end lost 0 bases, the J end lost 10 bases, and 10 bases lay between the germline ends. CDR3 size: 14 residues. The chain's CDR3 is CASSYSPGNSPLHF. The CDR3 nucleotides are TGTGCCAGCAGTTACTCCCCAGGGAACTCACCCCTCCACTTT.

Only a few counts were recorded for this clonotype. CDR3 sequence (DNA): TGTGCCAGCAGCCCTACAGGGGGACGAAACACTGAAGCTTTCTTT. It yields the protein CASSPTGGRNTEAFF. The chain recombines TRBV7-3 with TRBJ1-1, with TRBD1 matching 8 bases. Germline CDR1 and CDR2: SGHTA and FQGTGA. V was clipped by 5 bases and J by 2 bases; unmatched bases: 7. The CDR3 spans 15 residues.